This TCR beta chain was observed in a study of OX40 agonist ivuxolimab in advanced cancers. Study context: An anti-OX40 (CD134) antibody with agonistic activity, ivuxolimab, was administered to patients. Of the participants, under 50% had some prior anti-PD-1, anti-PD-L1 or anti-CTLA-4 therapy, which was allowed. Partial responses were achieved by three patients, one with hepatocellular carcinoma and two with cutaneous melanoma.

Drawing of blood for sampling happened at baseline, at cycle 4 day 1, and at cycle 7 day 1. The CDR3 consists of 16 residues. CDR1 SGHTA and CDR2 FQGNSA come from the germline V gene. Trimming cost V 1 base and J 3 bases, with 12 bases left between them. The method was immunoSEQ multiplex PCR; TCRdb's version includes in-frame clones alone and lacks a portion of them. The sample has more than 60,000 clones, about 88% seen once. This clone was seen more than once but under ten times. Material: CD4+ or CD8+ T cells sorted from blood, obtained in a trial of the OX40 agonist ivuxolimab. The sequence was obtained from an adult with an advanced solid tumor such as melanoma, head and neck, liver or kidney cancer. The V and J genes are TRBV7-2 and TRBJ2-2, with D tentatively TRBD2 (5 bases). Here the CDR3 reads CASSLVGGYDTGELFF. CDR3 bases: TGTGCCAGCAGCTTAGTTGGAGGTTATGACACCGGGGAGCTGTTTTTT.